This is a list of T cell receptor beta chains from one sample in a study of pediatric ulcerative colitis. The data were produced by immunoSEQ multiplex PCR, yet TCRdb's version contains in-frame clones alone and is incomplete. Counted here are some 57,000 clones, about 89% occurring once; the ten biggest clones make up about 1.5%. The sequencing sample was made of blood. These receptors were obtained from a boy younger than 18 who was a control in a study of pediatric ulcerative colitis. Each CDR3 is given with its conserved first and last residue. The order of the fields is D gene, V gene, CDR3 length, clone size, J gene, CDR3 DNA, CDR3 protein. A D gene is named only where the DNA matches it firmly. Not all rows give a size; the values are once, few, many and, for expanded clones, a class.

D: -; V: TRBV10-3; length: 14; size: -; J: TRBJ1-3; DNA: TGTGCCATCAGTGGAGGAGCCTCTGGAAACACCATATATTTT; CDR3: CAISGGASGNTIYF
D: -; V: TRBV6-5; length: 11; size: -; J: TRBJ1-1; DNA: TGTGCCAGCACCCAAAACTCAGAAGCTTTCTTT; CDR3: CASTQNSEAFF
D: TRBD2; V: TRBV6-4; length: 15; size: -; J: TRBJ2-3; DNA: TGTGCCAGCAGTGTCGTAGCGGGAGTTACAGATACGCAGTATTTT; CDR3: CASSVVAGVTDTQYF
D: TRBD1; V: TRBV18; length: 16; size: once; J: TRBJ2-2; DNA: TGTGCCAGCTCACCGACGGGACAGGGGAACACCGGGGAGCTGTTTTTT; CDR3: CASSPTGQGNTGELFF
D: TRBD1; V: TRBV6-1; length: 15; size: -; J: TRBJ1-1; DNA: TGTGCCAGCAGTGTTAGAACAGGGGCCCCCACTGAAGCTTTCTTT; CDR3: CASSVRTGAPTEAFF
D: -; V: TRBV29-1; length: 12; size: -; J: TRBJ2-7; DNA: TGCAGCGTTGCCCTAGCACCCACCCAGCAGTACTTC; CDR3: CSVALAPTQQYF
D: -; V: TRBV7-9; length: 14; size: -; J: TRBJ2-2; DNA: TGTGCCAGCAGCTTAATAGGAGGAACGGGGGAGCTGTTTTTT; CDR3: CASSLIGGTGELFF
D: TRBD2; V: TRBV14; length: 17; size: -; J: TRBJ2-3; DNA: TGTGCCAGCAGCCAAACGACTAGCGGGAGGGTTGCAGATACGCAGTATTTT; CDR3: CASSQTTSGRVADTQYF
D: TRBD1; V: TRBV7-3; length: 15; size: -; J: TRBJ2-1; DNA: TGTGCCAGCAGCCTACAGGGGGGTGGCTACAATGAGCAGTTCTTC; CDR3: CASSLQGGGYNEQFF
D: TRBD2; V: TRBV19; length: 16; size: -; J: TRBJ2-7; DNA: TGTGCCAGTAGTACCTGGACTAGCGGGAGCTCCTACGAGCAGTACTTC; CDR3: CASSTWTSGSSYEQYF
D: TRBD2; V: TRBV10-3; length: 15; size: -; J: TRBJ2-5; DNA: TGTGCCATCAGTGCGATACTAGCGGGAGGAGAGACCCAGTACTTC; CDR3: CAISAILAGGETQYF
D: -; V: TRBV4-1; length: 16; size: -; J: TRBJ2-5; DNA: TGCGCCAGCAGAAAGGTCATAACTAGCCTACAAGAGACCCAGTACTTC; CDR3: CASRKVITSLQETQYF
D: TRBD2; V: TRBV4-1; length: 15; size: once; J: TRBJ2-1; DNA: TGCGCCAGCAGCTCAGCGGGACTAGACTACAATGAGCAGTTCTTC; CDR3: CASSSAGLDYNEQFF
D: TRBD1; V: TRBV7-2; length: 18; size: -; J: TRBJ1-6; DNA: TGTGCCAGCAGCTCTCCGGGACAGCTGAACTCCTATAATTCACCCCTCCACTTT; CDR3: CASSSPGQLNSYNSPLHF
D: TRBD1; V: TRBV14; length: 15; size: -; J: TRBJ2-7; DNA: TGTGCCAGCAGCCCCCGGGGACAGGGGGATTACGAGCAGTACTTC; CDR3: CASSPRGQGDYEQYF
D: -; V: TRBV4-3; length: 17; size: -; J: TRBJ2-1; DNA: TGCGCCAGCAGCCTAGCTTCCGCCGGGACCCTCGGAGGTGAGCAGTTCTTC; CDR3: CASSLASAGTLGGEQFF